This T cell receptor (beta chain) was retrieved from a study of T cell responses to AZD1222 COVID-19 vaccine. Study-level findings and limits: Repertoires were collected only later (after the peak T cell response had occurred). Clonal diversity may have been underestimated in mostly white British donors.

Using immunoSEQ multiplex PCR, the repertoire was profiled, and TCRdb retains in-frame clones only, with some absent. The repertoire holds around 140,000 clones, under 95% seen once, with about 1.1% in the top ten. In the case of this clone: Its antigen is unidentified.

Both about-4-week and about-12-week second-dose recipients were combined. This CDR3 comprises 16 residues. J is TRBJ1-3 and V is TRBV21-1; TRBD1, the table's D call, was not compared with the DNA. TRBV21-1 corresponds to a pseudogene. This receptor was obtained from an adult who received the AZD1222 COVID-19 vaccine. Sequenced material: peripheral blood, taken 28 days after the second AZD1222 dose. CDR3 in DNA: TGTGCCAGCAGCAAAAACGGACATATCTCTGGAAACACCATATATTTT. Translating it yields CASSKNGHISGNTIYF.